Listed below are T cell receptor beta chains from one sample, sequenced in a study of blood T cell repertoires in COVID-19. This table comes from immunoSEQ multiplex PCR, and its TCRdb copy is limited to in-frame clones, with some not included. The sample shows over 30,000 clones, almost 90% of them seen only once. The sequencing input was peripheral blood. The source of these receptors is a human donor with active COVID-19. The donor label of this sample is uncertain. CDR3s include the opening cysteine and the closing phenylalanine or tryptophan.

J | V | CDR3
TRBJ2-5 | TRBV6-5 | CASSYSWRGAQETQYF
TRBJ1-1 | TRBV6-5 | CASSYGTQNTEAFF
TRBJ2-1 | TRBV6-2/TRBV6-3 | CASSPLAGTAAEQFF
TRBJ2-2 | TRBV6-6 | CASSSGQLLGGELFF
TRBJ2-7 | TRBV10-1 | CASSVPVGGNYEQYF
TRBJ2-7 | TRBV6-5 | CASIRLQGVYEQYF
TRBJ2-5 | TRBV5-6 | CASSSTTQETQYF
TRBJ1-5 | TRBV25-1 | CASSASESNQPQHF
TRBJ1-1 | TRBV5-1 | CASSLAPPGTEAFF
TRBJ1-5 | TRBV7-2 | CASSLGYGQPQHF
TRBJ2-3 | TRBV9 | CASSEGGGHTDTQYF
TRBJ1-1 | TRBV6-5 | CASRRGETNTEAFF
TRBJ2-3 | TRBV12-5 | CASGSGDSGRTDTQYF
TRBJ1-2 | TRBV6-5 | CASKSGYGYTF
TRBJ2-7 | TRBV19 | CASSSRSEGNGYEQYF
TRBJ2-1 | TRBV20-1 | CSAGQYNEQFF
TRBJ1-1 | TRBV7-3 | CASSSTGVTEAFF
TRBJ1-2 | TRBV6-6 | CASSYSNSQANYGYTF
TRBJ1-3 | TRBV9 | CARQHSGNTIYF
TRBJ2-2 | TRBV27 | CASSLTGNTGELFF
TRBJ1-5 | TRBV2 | CASSDPRGGSNQPQHF
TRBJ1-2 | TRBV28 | CASRYPGVGYTF
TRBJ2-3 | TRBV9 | CASSFSGGEGDTQYF
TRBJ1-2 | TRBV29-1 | CSGRRDPYGYTF
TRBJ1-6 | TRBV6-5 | CASSYPGRRNSPLHF
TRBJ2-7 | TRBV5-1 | CASSLVAGSFSYEQYF
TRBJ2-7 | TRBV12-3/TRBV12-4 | CASSLGQGGSRYF
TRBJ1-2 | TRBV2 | CATQPQGGFGYTF
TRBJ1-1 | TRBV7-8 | CASGPYRTQNTEAFF
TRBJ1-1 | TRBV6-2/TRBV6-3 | CASSSEVSLAFF
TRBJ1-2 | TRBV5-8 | CASSLTTGARRYGYTF
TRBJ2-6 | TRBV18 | CASSPRTLAGVSSGANVLTF
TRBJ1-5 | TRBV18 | CASSRRGGSQPQHF
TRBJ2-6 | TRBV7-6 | CASSSEDRAGANVLTF
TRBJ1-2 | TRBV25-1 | CASGSRVYGYTF
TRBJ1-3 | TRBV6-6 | CASSYYDGNSGNTIYF
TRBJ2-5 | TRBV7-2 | CASSLLADQTQYF
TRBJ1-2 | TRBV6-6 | CASRGGQWLNYGYTF
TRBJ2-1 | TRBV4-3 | CASSQIFGQEYNEQFF
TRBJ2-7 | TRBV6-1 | CASSEEQGAIVEQYF
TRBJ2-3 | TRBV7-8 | CASSFLDGGIADTQYF
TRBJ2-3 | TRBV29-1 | CSVVGRPRGGPDTQYF
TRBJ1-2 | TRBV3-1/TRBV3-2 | CASSHPKRGTSGYTF
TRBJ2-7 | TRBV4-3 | CASSQVVIRGDYEQYF
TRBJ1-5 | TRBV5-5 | CASSWGQGSNQPQHF
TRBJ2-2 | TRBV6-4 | CASSRTGVGTGELFF
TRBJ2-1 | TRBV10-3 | CAISQGLAGVDNEQFF
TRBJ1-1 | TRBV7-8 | CASSSWTGMNTEAFF
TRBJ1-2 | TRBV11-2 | CASSPEDRVGYGYTF